The 6 T cell receptor beta chains presented below share a single source sample, sequenced in a study of OX40 agonist ivuxolimab in advanced cancers. Only in-frame clones appear in the TCRdb table, and some are missing; sequencing was by immunoSEQ multiplex PCR. The top ten hold roughly 8.4% of the sample, which has 45,000 to 60,000 clones, approximately 91% seen once. The specimen comprised CD4+ or CD8+ T cells sorted from blood, sampled in a trial of the OX40 agonist ivuxolimab. These receptors were obtained from an adult with an advanced solid tumor such as melanoma, head and neck, liver or kidney cancer.

The chain links TRBV5-1 to TRBJ2-7; D remains unclear. The CDR3 runs to 12 residues. The ends were cut back, 4 bases at V and 6 bases at J, with 11 bases in the middle. Per the germline V gene, CDR1 is SGHRS and CDR2 is YFSETQ. CDR3 residues: CASSAVNFEQYF. For the CDR3, the DNA is TGCGCCAGCAGCGCCGTAAACTTCGAGCAGTACTTC.

With regard to this clone: This same CDR3 is encoded by further DNA sequences in the sample. This sequence joins TRBV7-2 and TRBJ2-7; D not resolved. The V end lost 2 bases, the J end lost 4 bases, and 3 bases lay between the germline ends. CDR3 length equals 11 residues. Germline loops: CDR1 SGHTA, CDR2 FQGNSA. CDR3 amino acids: CASSLRYEQYF. As DNA, the CDR3 is TGTGCCAGCAGCTTAAGGTACGAGCAGTACTTC. Full variable domain (missing parts from reference TRBV7-2 and TRBJ2-7): GAGVSQSPSNKVTEKGKDVELRCDPISGHTALYWYRQSLGQGLEFLIYFQGNSAPDKSGLPSDRFSAERTGGSVSTLTIQRTQQEDSAVYLCASSLRYEQYFGPGTRLTVT.

The chain combines TRBV7-9 with TRBJ1-4; 7 nucleotides line up with TRBD1. V lost 5 bases, J lost 7 bases, and 4 bases stayed unmatched. In germline, CDR1 is SEHNR, CDR2 FQNEAQ (reference sequence). The CDR3 totals 13 residues. CDR3 amino acids: CASSRGLVEKLFF. CDR3 DNA: TGTGCCAGCAGCAGGGGGCTGGTTGAAAAACTGTTTTTT.

In this sample, this clone turned up once. The chain has TRBV7-2 and TRBJ2-1; 13 nucleotides agree with TRBD2. CDR3 length equals 16 residues. Germline assignment: CDR1 SGHTA and CDR2 FQGNSA. V gave up 1 base and J gave up 8 bases; unmatched junction bases: 5. For the CDR3, the DNA is TGTGCCAGCAGCTTAGAAGGGACTAGCGGGGCACATGAGCAGTTCTTC. Amino acid sequence: CASSLEGTSGAHEQFF.

This chain uses TRBV29-1 with TRBJ2-7; the D is unclear. The CDR3 covers 13 residues. V lost 3 bases and J 1 base, leaving 10 bases between the germline ends. CDR1 and CDR2 (germline): SQVTM, ANQGSEA. Here the CDR3 reads CSVDKGGSYEQYF. CDR3 nucleotide sequence: TGCAGCGTTGATAAGGGCGGATCCTACGAGCAGTACTTC.

This rearrangement joins TRBV28 to TRBJ1-5; no reliable D call. This CDR3 contains 14 residues. Germline CDR1 and CDR2: MDHEN and SYDVKM. The ends were cut back, 3 bases at V and 1 base at J, with 7 bases in the middle. The CDR3 sequence is CASSFLASNQPQHF. DNA of the CDR3: TGTGCCAGCAGTTTTCTCGCCAGCAATCAGCCCCAGCATTTT. Filled out from reference TRBV28 and TRBJ1-5, the complete variable domain reads DVKVTQSSRYLVKRTGEKVFLECVQDMDHENMFWYRQDPGLGLRLIYFSYDVKMKEKGDIPEGYSVSREKKERFSLILESASTNQTSMYLCASSFLASNQPQHFGDGTRLSIL.